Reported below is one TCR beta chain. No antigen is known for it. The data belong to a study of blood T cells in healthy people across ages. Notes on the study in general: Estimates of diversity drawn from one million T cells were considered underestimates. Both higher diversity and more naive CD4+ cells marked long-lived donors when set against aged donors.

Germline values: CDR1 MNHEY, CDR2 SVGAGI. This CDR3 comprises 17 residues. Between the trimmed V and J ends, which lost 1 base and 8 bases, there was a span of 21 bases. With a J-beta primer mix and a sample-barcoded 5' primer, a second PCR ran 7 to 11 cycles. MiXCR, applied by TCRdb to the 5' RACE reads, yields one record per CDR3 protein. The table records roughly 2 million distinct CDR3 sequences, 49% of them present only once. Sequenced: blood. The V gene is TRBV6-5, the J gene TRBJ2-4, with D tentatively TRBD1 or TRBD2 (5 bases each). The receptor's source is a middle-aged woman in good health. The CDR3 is CASSYFAPESPGHIQYF. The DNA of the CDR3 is TGTGCCAGCAGTTACTTCGCCCCCGAGTCCCCGGGGCACATTCAGTACTTC.